What follows are 28 T cell receptor beta chains derived from one specimen sequenced in a study of blood T cell repertoires in COVID-19. Clones were read by immunoSEQ multiplex PCR, and TCRdb kept only the in-frame ones, dropping some. Of roughly 100,000 clones in the sample, 80% to 85% were seen once. Sequenced material: peripheral blood. The receptors stem from a woman of 80 years or more with acute or convalescent COVID-19.

This chain connects TRBV5-1 to TRBJ1-1; a weak D match, TRBD1 (5 bases). Germline V CDR1 and CDR2: SGHRS, YFSETQ. There are 14 residues in the CDR3. V was trimmed by 4 bases and J by 1 base, leaving 11 bases between them. CDR3 sequence reads: CASSKGLPNTEAFF. Written as DNA, the CDR3 is TGCGCCAGCAGCAAGGGACTTCCGAACACTGAAGCTTTCTTT. Supplemented by reference TRBV5-1 and TRBJ1-1, the full variable domain reads KAGVTQTPRYLIKTRGQQVTLSCSPISGHRSVSWYQQTPGQGLQFLFEYFSETQRNKGNFPGRFSGRQFSNSRSEMNVSTLELGDSALYLCASSKGLPNTEAFFGQGTRLTVV.

The chain carries TRBV28 and TRBJ2-2, with D tentatively TRBD2 (7 bases). The CDR3 extends over 15 amino acids. The V gene lost 3 bases and the J gene lost 5 bases, with 13 bases spanning the gap. Germline V lookup: CDR1 MDHEN, CDR2 SYDVKM. The CDR3 sequence is CASSFLEGGTGELFF. The CDR3 bases are TGTGCCAGCAGTTTCCTAGAGGGGGGGACCGGGGAGCTGTTTTTT. The entire variable domain, with the rest obtained from reference TRBV28 and TRBJ2-2, is as follows: DVKVTQSSRYLVKRTGEKVFLECVQDMDHENMFWYRQDPGLGLRLIYFSYDVKMKEKGDIPEGYSVSREKKERFSLILESASTNQTSMYLCASSFLEGGTGELFFGEGSRLTVL.

This chain uses TRBV28 with TRBJ2-1; 8 bases map to TRBD2. This CDR3 is built from 13 residues. V gave up 7 bases and J gave up 12 bases; unmatched junction bases: 11. Germline values: CDR1 MDHEN, CDR2 SYDVKM. As DNA, the CDR3 is TGTGCCAGCACCCCCGGGGGGGAGGAACGGCAGTTCTTC. It specifies CASTPGGEERQFF.

V is TRBV14 and J is TRBJ2-3, with 10 bases lining up with TRBD2. The CDR3 is 16 amino acids. The J segment lost 0 bases and the V segment lost 3 bases, leaving 3 bases of the junction unmatched. Germline loops: CDR1 SGHDN, CDR2 FVKESK. The CDR3 DNA follows: TGTGCCAGCAGCCAGACGACTAGCGGGAGCACAGATACGCAGTATTTT. This sequence encodes CASSQTTSGSTDTQYF.

This chain uses TRBV2 with TRBJ1-2; 7 bases fit TRBD1. Unmatched junction bases numbered 4, after V lost 7 bases and J lost 5 bases. Germline V gene data show CDR1 as SNHLY and CDR2 as FYNNEI. The CDR3 contains 12 residues. In DNA, the CDR3 is TGTGCCAGCAAGCAGGGGGATTATGGCTACACCTTC. Its translation: CASKQGDYGYTF. Together with reference TRBV2 and TRBJ1-2, the CDR3 gives the full variable domain: EPEVTQTPSHQVTQMGQEVILRCVPISNHLYFYWYRQILGQKVEFLVSFYNNEISEKSEIFDDQFSVERPDGSNFTLKIRSTKLEDSAMYFCASKQGDYGYTFGSGTRLTVV.

CDR3: CASSPPFGQDTDTQYF. The CDR3 DNA is TGTGCCAGCTCACCACCGTTCGGACAGGATACAGATACGCAGTATTTT. The chain couples TRBV18 to TRBJ2-3, with 7 bases that match TRBD1. The CDR3 is made up of 16 amino acids. Per the germline V gene, CDR1 is KGHSH and CDR2 is LQKENI. V lost 0 bases to trimming and J lost 3 bases; unmatched junction nucleotides: 6.

The chain joins TRBV29-1 to TRBJ2-2, with D unresolved. Germline lookup yields CDR1 SQVTM and CDR2 ANQGSEA. Trimming shortened V by 7 bases and J by 4 bases, and 7 bases separated the two germline ends. The CDR3 runs to 11 residues. CDR3 region: CSAGRTGELFF. CDR3 coding DNA: TGCAGCGCCGGTCGCACCGGGGAGCTGTTTTTT.

The rearrangement joins TRBV25-1 to TRBJ1-3; no reliable D call. Per germline, CDR1 MGHDK and CDR2 SYGVNS. CDR3 length: 14 amino acids. The germline V and J ends were trimmed by 5 bases and 0 bases, with 8 bases remaining between them. CDR3 amino acids: CASSSPSSGNTIYF. The CDR3 coding sequence is TGTGCCAGCAGTAGTCCCAGCTCTGGAAACACCATATATTTT.

This clone was observed a few times. At the DNA level, this CDR3 is encoded by other sequences in the same sample as well. The chain couples TRBV5-1 to TRBJ2-7; 8 nucleotides agree with TRBD1. With 7 bases clipped from V and 0 bases from J, the junction kept 15 bases outside the gene matches. This CDR3 is built from 17 residues. The germline gives CDR1 SGHRS, CDR2 YFSETQ. CDR3 residues: CASSPVMGQESSYEQYF. As DNA, the CDR3 is TGCGCCAGCTCTCCCGTTATGGGACAGGAAAGCTCCTACGAGCAGTACTTC.

This clone occurred a few times. The chain combines TRBV27 with TRBJ1-1; 9 bases line up with TRBD1. V lost 3 bases to trimming and J lost 4 bases; unmatched junction nucleotides: 6. The CDR3 extends over 15 amino acids. The germline V gene has CDR1 MNHEY and CDR2 SMNVEV (reference sequence). The CDR3 region has the DNA TGTGCCAGCAGTTTTTCTACAGGGGGCGGCACTGAAGCTTTCTTT. Translation gives CASSFSTGGGTEAFF.

The V and J genes are TRBV3-1 (or the pseudogene TRBV3-2) and TRBJ2-2; 11 bases line up with TRBD1. J gave up 5 bases and V 0 bases, and 2 bases lay outside the gene matches. The length of the CDR3 is 16 residues. Germline CDR1 and CDR2: LGHDT and YNNKEL (reference sequence). The CDR3 here is CASSQEDRGLTGELFF. DNA of the CDR3: TGTGCCAGCAGCCAAGAGGACAGGGGGCTTACCGGGGAGCTGTTTTTT.

About this clone itself: Other nucleotide sequences in the sample specify the same CDR3. DNA of the CDR3: TGCGCCAGCAGCTTGCTAGAGACCCAGTACTTC. Protein: CASSLLETQYF. The J gene is TRBJ2-5, the V gene TRBV5-1, with D unclear. CDR1 is SGHRS and CDR2 is YFSETQ in the germline V gene. This CDR3 spans 11 amino acids. The V end was cut by 1 base, the J end by 4 bases, with 2 bases between.

The rearrangement uses TRBV30 and TRBJ2-2; D ambiguous. This CDR3 comprises 15 residues. Germline lookup yields CDR1 GTSNPN and CDR2 SVGIG (reference sequence). With 6 bases removed from V and 1 base from J, the gap between germline ends came to 15 bases. CDR3 bases: TGTGCCTGCCCAAGACTGAGCCTGAACACCGGGGAGCTGTTTTTT. This encodes CACPRLSLNTGELFF.

The chain employs TRBV24-1 and TRBJ2-5; 7 bases agree with TRBD1. Germline V gives CDR1 KGHDR, CDR2 SFDVKD. V was clipped by 3 bases and J by 2 bases; unmatched bases: 5. This CDR3 spans 15 amino acids. The CDR3 DNA follows: TGTGCCACCAGTGATGGGACAGAAATACAAGAGACCCAGTACTTC. Protein product: CATSDGTEIQETQYF.

V usage is TRBV24-1 and J usage is TRBJ2-7; 8 bases fit TRBD1. V shed 8 bases, J shed 2 bases, and the junction held 13 bases outside the gene matches. Germline V gene lookup returns CDR1 KGHDR and CDR2 SFDVKD. This CDR3 spans 16 amino acids. The CDR3 is CATTKAGGTGPYEQYV. The CDR3 DNA follows: TGTGCCACCACTAAGGCAGGGGGGACAGGACCCTACGAGCAGTACGTC.

The chain couples TRBV27 to TRBJ1-1, with D perhaps matching TRBD1 (6 bases). The CDR3 runs to 15 residues. V was shortened by 3 bases and J by 2 bases, with 13 bases between the two germline ends. The germline V gene encodes CDR1 MNHEY and CDR2 SMNVEV (reference sequence). This chain's CDR3 is CASSFSRTANTEAFF. CDR3 coding DNA: TGTGCCAGCAGTTTCTCCCGGACAGCCAACACTGAAGCTTTCTTT.

The chain has TRBV11-3 and TRBJ2-3, with D unresolved. Germline V gene lookup returns CDR1 SGHNT and CDR2 YENEEA. The V and J ends lost 4 bases and 3 bases respectively, with 2 bases between them. CDR3 length equals 11 residues. CDR3 nucleotides: TGTGCCAGCAGCTCTACAGATACGCAGTATTTT. This translates into CASSSTDTQYF.

The genes are TRBV7-2 and TRBJ1-6, with unresolved D. Germline V gene lookup returns CDR1 SGHTA and CDR2 FQGNSA. CDR3 size: 16 residues. V dropped 2 bases and J dropped 8 bases, with 16 bases sitting between them. CDR3 sequence reads: CASSLLPGSWDSPLHF. The CDR3, as DNA: TGTGCCAGCAGCTTATTACCGGGATCCTGGGATTCACCCCTCCACTTT. The entire variable domain, with the rest obtained from reference TRBV7-2 and TRBJ1-6, is as follows: GAGVSQSPSNKVTEKGKDVELRCDPISGHTALYWYRQSLGQGLEFLIYFQGNSAPDKSGLPSDRFSAERTGGSVSTLTIQRTQQEDSAVYLCASSLLPGSWDSPLHFGNGTRLTVT.

This chain joins TRBV19 and TRBJ2-3; TRBD2 matches at 14 bases. Germline V CDR1 and CDR2: LNHDA, SQIVND (reference sequence). Unmatched junction bases numbered 7, after V lost 2 bases and J lost 6 bases. This CDR3 has 17 amino acids. DNA of the CDR3: TGTGCCAGTAGTATAAACCCGGGACTAGCGGGAGTTGATACGCAGTATTTT. It specifies CASSINPGLAGVDTQYF.

This sequence joins TRBV13 and TRBJ2-3; D is perhaps TRBD2 (5 bases). Germline V gene sequence: CDR1 PRHDT, CDR2 FYEKMQ (reference sequence). V was clipped by 0 bases and J by 1 base, with 14 bases between them. The CDR3 is 17 residues long. CDR3 loop: CASSLGLSGGRTDTQYF. The CDR3 nucleotides are TGTGCCAGCAGCTTAGGCCTCAGCGGAGGACGCACAGATACGCAGTATTTT.

This chain links TRBV9 with TRBJ1-2; TRBD1 might be the D (5 bases). Germline V CDR1 and CDR2: SGDLS, YYNGEE. V was cut by 4 bases and J by 4 bases, with 14 bases left in between. This CDR3 spans 14 amino acids. CDR3 protein: CASSPAREAYGYTF. DNA of the CDR3: TGTGCCAGCAGCCCCGCCAGGGAGGCCTATGGCTACACCTTC. Combining the CDR3 with reference TRBV9 and TRBJ1-2 gives the whole variable domain DSGVTQTPKHLITATGQRVTLRCSPRSGDLSVYWYQQSLDQGLQFLIQYYNGEERAKGNILERFSAQQFPDLHSELNLSSLELGDSALYFCASSPAREAYGYTFGSGTRLTVV.

The chain combines TRBV19 with TRBJ2-2, with D perhaps matching TRBD1 (6 bases). Trimming cost V 4 bases and J 6 bases, with 15 bases left between them. There are 15 residues in the CDR3. Germline lookup yields CDR1 LNHDA and CDR2 SQIVND (reference sequence). CDR3 protein: CASSNLQGIAGELFF. DNA of the CDR3: TGTGCCAGTAGTAACTTACAGGGAATTGCCGGGGAGCTGTTTTTT. The whole variable domain, filled in from reference TRBV19 and TRBJ2-2, reads DGGITQSPKYLFRKEGQNVTLSCEQNLNHDAMYWYRQDPGQGLRLIYYSQIVNDFQKGDIAEGYSVSREKKESFPLTVTSAQKNPTAFYLCASSNLQGIAGELFFGEGSRLTVL.

V is TRBV7-9 and J is TRBJ2-3, with 11 bases lining up with TRBD2. Per the germline V gene, CDR1 is SEHNR and CDR2 is FQNEAQ (reference sequence). This CDR3 has 14 residues. J lost 5 bases, V lost 4 bases, and 2 bases had no gene match. The CDR3 is CASSWGTSGDTQYF. CDR3 sequence (DNA): TGTGCCAGCAGCTGGGGGACTAGCGGAGATACGCAGTATTTT.

The genes are TRBV6-5 and TRBJ2-5, with TRBD2 identical over 10 bases. Looked up from germline, CDR1 is MNHEY and CDR2 is SVGAGI. The CDR3 is made up of 14 amino acids. V lost 4 bases and J lost 3; bases outside the gene matches: 2. The CDR3 sequence: CASSFGLAEETQYF. The CDR3 nucleotides are TGTGCCAGCAGTTTCGGACTAGCGGAAGAGACCCAGTACTTC.

The chain carries TRBV2 and TRBJ1-5; TRBD1 might be the D (5 bases). The CDR3 length is 12 residues. Trimming pared 5 bases from V and 11 bases from J, leaving 13 bases between. The germline V gene encodes CDR1 SNHLY and CDR2 FYNNEI. The CDR3 nucleotides read TGTGCCAGCAGTTCGAACGGGGGGGCCCAGCATTTT. Its protein product is CASSSNGGAQHF.

This chain joins TRBV5-4 and TRBJ1-2, with 10 bases identical to TRBD1. J was trimmed by 11 bases and V by 0 bases; bases with no gene match: 10. Germline CDR1 reads SGHNT; CDR2 reads YYREEE (reference sequence). CDR3 length: 15 amino acids. The CDR3 nucleotides read TGTGCCAGCAGCTTGGCTGGGGGGACAGGGGACCTATACACCTTC. This encodes CASSLAGGTGDLYTF. The full variable domain, rest sourced from reference TRBV5-4 and TRBJ1-2, is ETGVTQSPTHLIKTRGQQVTLRCSSQSGHNTVSWYQQALGQGPQFIFQYYREEENGRGNFPPRFSGLQFPNYSSELNVNALELDDSALYLCASSLAGGTGDLYTFGSGTRLTVV.

The rearrangement uses TRBV5-5 and TRBJ1-1; 7 bases match TRBD1. CDR1 is SGHKS and CDR2 is YYEKEE in the germline V gene (reference sequence). Unmatched junction bases numbered 9, after V lost 2 bases and J lost 8 bases. The CDR3 has 14 amino acids. Here the CDR3 reads CASSFIAGTDEAFF. As DNA, the CDR3 is TGTGCCAGCAGCTTTATAGCCGGGACAGACGAAGCTTTCTTT.

The chain employs TRBV5-6 and TRBJ2-2; D remains unclear. Trimming left V 3 bases short and J 1 base short, with 10 bases between. This CDR3 contains 15 residues. The germline V gene encodes CDR1 SGHDT and CDR2 YYEEEE. CDR3 nucleotide sequence: TGTGCCAGCAGCTCTGACATCAGGAACACCGGGGAGCTGTTTTTT. Its translation is CASSSDIRNTGELFF.